This TCR beta chain derives from a study of T cells after yellow fever vaccination. In TCRdb, the 5' RACE reads were re-called with MiXCR into one record per CDR3 protein. The table has hundreds of thousands of distinct CDR3 sequences, less than 15% seen once. CDR3 length: 12 residues. The V gene end was trimmed by 4 bases and the J gene end by 8 bases; junction bases not matched to a gene: 7. Germline values: CDR1 SQVTM, CDR2 ANQGSEA. The receptor comes from a man aged 25 to 40 who received the YFV17D yellow fever vaccine. The V gene is TRBV29-1, the J gene TRBJ1-2, with 7 nucleotides matching TRBD1. The sequences come from PBMCs, collected on the day of the yellow fever booster vaccination. In nucleotides, the CDR3 is TGCAGCGTTGGAGGGGGCGCTCAGGGCTACACCTTC. This gives the protein CSVGGGAQGYTF. Combining the CDR3 with reference TRBV29-1 and TRBJ1-2 gives the whole variable domain SAVISQKPSRDICQRGTSLTIQCQVDSQVTMMFWYRQQPGQSLTLIATANQGSEATYESGFVIDKFPISRPNLTFSTLTVSNMSPEDSSIYLCSVGGGAQGYTFGSGTRLTVV.